The sample holds a few counts of the clone carrying this T cell receptor (beta chain). As yet, its antigen is unknown. The assay was immunoSEQ multiplex PCR, and TCRdb's table has in-frame clones only and misses some. This sample has more than 1,500 clones, with roughly two fifths found just once. The data are from a study of CXCR4 blockade with PD-1 therapy in pancreatic cancer. Study results and limitations: Tumors were clonally expanded, mean about 0.14 versus 0.05 in healthy blood.

Trimming took 7 bases from V and 0 from J, leaving 7 bases between them. The CDR3 consists of 12 residues. This sequence originates from a human donor with pancreatic ductal adenocarcinoma. Sequenced input: tumor tissue. This rearrangement joins TRBV6-7 to TRBJ2-7; tentatively, D is TRBD2 (5 bases). TRBV6-7 is classed as an ORF, of uncertain function. Written as DNA, the CDR3 is TGTGCCAGCACCCGGGACTCCTACGAGCAGTACTTC. Its translation: CASTRDSYEQYF.